Listed here is a single T cell receptor beta chain. This record comes from a study of blood T cells in healthy people across ages. Germline V gene lookup returns CDR1 SGHTA and CDR2 FQGNSA. The CDR3 sequence is 16 residues long. J was trimmed by 5 bases and V by 0 bases; bases with no gene match: 7. A second roughly 6 to 12 cycle PCR used barcoded and J-beta primers. One entry per CDR3 protein, called by TCRdb with MiXCR from the 5' RACE reads. Counted here are about 500,000 distinct CDR3 sequences, less than 25% occurring once; the ten biggest clones make up just under 9%. These data are also associated with another study on T cells of mothers and their children.

The sequencing input was blood. The rearrangement uses TRBV7-2 and TRBJ2-1; TRBD2 matches 7 bases. The clonotype comes from a boy aged 5 to 17 in good health. For the CDR3, the DNA is TGTGCCAGCAGCTTAGCCAGCGGGGCGCCAAACAATGAGCAGTTCTTC. Residues: CASSLASGAPNNEQFF.